These T cell receptor beta chains were read from a single sample in a study of T cells in Graves' hyperthyroidism and ophthalmopathy. In TCRdb, the multiplex PCR reads were re-called with MiXCR into one record per CDR3 protein. Of under 300,000 distinct CDR3 sequences detected, 22% appear once; the ten largest clones hold 50% to 75%. Sequenced material: blood. Receptors were obtained from a man aged 25-40 years with Graves' ophthalmopathy. Both conserved end residues are part of each CDR3. D genes are given only for firm matches. Clone size is given for some rows only: seen once, a few or many times, or a class if the clone is expanded.

v_gene	abundance	d_gene	j_gene	len	CDR3nt	CDR3aa
TRBV20-1	NA	NA	TRBJ2-1	13	TGCAGTGCTCCCCTTGCGAGGACCAATGAGCAGTTCTTC	CSAPLARTNEQFF
TRBV28	few	TRBD2	TRBJ2-7	17	TGTGCCAGCAGTAACAACCCCGGACTAGCGGGAGCGTATGAGCAGTACTTC	CASSNNPGLAGAYEQYF
TRBV6-1	NA	NA	TRBJ1-1	17	TGTGCCAGCAGTTCCCTTCCAGGGACCTTCATGAACACTGAAGCTTTCTTT	CASSSLPGTFMNTEAFF
TRBV11-1	few	NA	TRBJ2-6	14	TGTGCCAGCAGCTTAGCCGGAGGGGCCAACGTCCTGACTTTC	CASSLAGGANVLTF
TRBV7-9	many	TRBD1	TRBJ2-3	13	TGTGCCAGCAGCCTGACACAGGGGGATACGCAGTATTTT	CASSLTQGDTQYF
TRBV10-3	NA	NA	TRBJ2-7	12	TGTGCCATCAGCATACGACTTGACGAGCAGTACTTC	CAISIRLDEQYF
TRBV20-1	NA	NA	TRBJ2-3	10	TGCAGCCCCATAATTGATACGCAGTATTTT	CSPIIDTQYF
TRBV28	NA	TRBD1	TRBJ2-7	16	TGTGCCAGCAGTCCCCGGACAGGGGACACCTCCTACGAGCAGTACTTC	CASSPRTGDTSYEQYF
TRBV2	NA	TRBD1	TRBJ2-6	16	TGTGCCAGCAGGAGACAGGGGGGGTCTGGGGCCAACGTCCTGACTTTC	CASRRQGGSGANVLTF
TRBV20-1	few	TRBD2	TRBJ2-2	19	TGCAGTGCTAGAGCCTCCCGGGTGGTACTAGCGGGGAACACCGGGGAGCTGTTTTTT	CSARASRVVLAGNTGELFF
TRBV11-2	few	NA	TRBJ1-6	13	TGTGCCAGCCAAGACACCCGCAATTCACCCCTCCACTTT	CASQDTRNSPLHF
TRBV7-6	many	NA	TRBJ2-7	14	TGTGCCAGCAGCTTAGCGGGAGGCCGTGGCGAGCAGTACTTC	CASSLAGGRGEQYF
TRBV7-3	few	TRBD2	TRBJ2-2	14	TGTGCCAGCAGCTTAGGGGCGGGAGAAGGGGAGCTGTTTTTT	CASSLGAGEGELFF
TRBV11-2	many	NA	TRBJ2-1	17	TGTGCCAGCAGCTTAGGAGGGGGCTTGGGGAGGGACAATGAGCAGTTCTTC	CASSLGGGLGRDNEQFF
TRBV28	NA	TRBD1	TRBJ2-7	15	TGTGCCAGCACGTGGGCCGGGACAGGGCTATACGAGCAGTACTTC	CASTWAGTGLYEQYF
TRBV19	few	NA	TRBJ2-1	13	TGTGCCAGTAGGGGGGTCGGGACCAATGAGCAGTTCTTC	CASRGVGTNEQFF
TRBV20-1	few	TRBD1	TRBJ2-5	14	TGCAGTGCCCAAATGACAGGGCGTAGGGAGACCCAGTACTTC	CSAQMTGRRETQYF
TRBV20-1	many	TRBD2	TRBJ2-1	18	TGCAGTGCTAGTCCGGGACTAGCGGGAGGGTCGGCGTACAATGAGCAGTTCTTC	CSASPGLAGGSAYNEQFF
TRBV29-1	NA	NA	TRBJ1-1	11	TGCAGCGCGACAGTGTTCACTGAAGCTTTCTTT	CSATVFTEAFF
TRBV10-3	NA	NA	TRBJ1-2	14	TGTGCCATGCAATCGACAGGCCTGGGAGATGGCTACACCTTC	CAMQSTGLGDGYTF
TRBV11-2	many	TRBD2	TRBJ2-1	15	TGTGCCAGCAGCGGGGGGCGGGAGGGCCCCAATGAGCAGTTCTTC	CASSGGREGPNEQFF
TRBV30	few	NA	TRBJ2-1	14	TGTGCCTGGAGTAGGGTCTCGGTAGGGAATGAGCAGTTCTTC	CAWSRVSVGNEQFF
TRBV7-8	many	TRBD2	TRBJ2-7	14	TGTGCCAGCAGCTTAACAGCGGGAGGGATGGAGCAGTACTTC	CASSLTAGGMEQYF
TRBV28	few	NA	TRBJ2-2	14	TGTGCCAGCAGTCCCGGGGCTAACACCGGGGAGCTGTTTTTT	CASSPGANTGELFF
TRBV20-1	NA	TRBD2	TRBJ2-1	19	TGCAGTGCTAGAGATGCTGGGGGACGAATGGGGGGGGGGTACAATGAGCAGTTCTTC	CSARDAGGRMGGGYNEQFF
TRBV6-1	NA	TRBD1	TRBJ1-4	16	TGTGCCAGCAGTGTTGGAAAACAGGGGGCTGGAGAAAAACTGTTTTTT	CASSVGKQGAGEKLFF
TRBV11-3	many	NA	TRBJ2-1	13	TGTGCCAGCACCACGGGAGAAGTCAATGAGCAGTTCTTC	CASTTGEVNEQFF
TRBV9	NA	NA	TRBJ2-7	18	TGTGCCAGCAGCCTAGGGGTTACCTCAGGTCCGAGCCCCTACGAGCAGTACTTC	CASSLGVTSGPSPYEQYF
TRBV29-1	NA	NA	TRBJ2-7	14	TGCAGCGTTGGCCCCGCGGCGGGTTCCTACGAGCAGTACTTC	CSVGPAAGSYEQYF